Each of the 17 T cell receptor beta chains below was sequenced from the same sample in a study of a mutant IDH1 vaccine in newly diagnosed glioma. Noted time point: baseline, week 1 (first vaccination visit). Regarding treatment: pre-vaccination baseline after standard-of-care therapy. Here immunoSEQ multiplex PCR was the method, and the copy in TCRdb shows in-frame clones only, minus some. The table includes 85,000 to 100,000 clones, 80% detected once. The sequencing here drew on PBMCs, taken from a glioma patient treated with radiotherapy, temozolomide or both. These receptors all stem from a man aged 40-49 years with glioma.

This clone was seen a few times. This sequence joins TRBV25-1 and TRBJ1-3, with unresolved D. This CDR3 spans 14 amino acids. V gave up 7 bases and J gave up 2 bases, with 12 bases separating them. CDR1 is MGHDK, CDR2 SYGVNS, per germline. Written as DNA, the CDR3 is TGTGCCAGCACCCCCGGGGAACCTGGAAACACCATATATTTT. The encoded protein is CASTPGEPGNTIYF.

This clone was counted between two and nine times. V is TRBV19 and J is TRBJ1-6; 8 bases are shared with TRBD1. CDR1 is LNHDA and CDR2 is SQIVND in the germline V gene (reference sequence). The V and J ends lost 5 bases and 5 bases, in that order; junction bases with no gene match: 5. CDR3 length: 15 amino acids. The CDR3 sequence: CASSVRDRNNSPLHF. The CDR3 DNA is TGTGCCAGTAGTGTCCGGGACAGGAATAATTCACCCCTCCACTTT.

The CDR3 DNA reads TGTGCCAGCAGCACCCGGACAGGGGTTGAAAAACTGTTTTTT. Protein sequence: CASSTRTGVEKLFF. The rearrangement links TRBV7-8 to TRBJ1-4; 9 bases are a match to TRBD1. The CDR3 sequence is 14 residues long. Germline assignment: CDR1 SGHVS and CDR2 FQNEAQ. V trimming: 5 bases; J trimming: 7 bases; junction bases outside the gene matches: 5.

The CDR3: CSARWGDTQYF. The CDR3 DNA reads TGCAGTGCTAGATGGGGGGATACGCAGTATTTT. The chain carries TRBV20-1 and TRBJ2-3; D is tentatively TRBD1 or TRBD2 (5 bases each). The V gene lost 2 bases and the J gene lost 6 bases, with 6 bases spanning the gap. The germline V gene encodes CDR1 DFQATT and CDR2 SNEGSKA (reference sequence). There are 11 residues in the CDR3.

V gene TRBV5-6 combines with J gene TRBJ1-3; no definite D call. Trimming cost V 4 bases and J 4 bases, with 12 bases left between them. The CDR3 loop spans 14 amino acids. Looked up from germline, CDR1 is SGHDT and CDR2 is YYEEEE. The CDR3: CASSLGFGGNTIYF. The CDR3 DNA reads TGTGCCAGCAGCCTTGGTTTCGGGGGAAACACCATATATTTT.

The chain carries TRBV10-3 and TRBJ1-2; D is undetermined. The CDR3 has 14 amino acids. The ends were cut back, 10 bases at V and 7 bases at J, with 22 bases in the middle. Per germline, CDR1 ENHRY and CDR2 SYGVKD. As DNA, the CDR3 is TGTGCCACCACACCCCGGGATCAGTACGGTGGCTACACCTTC. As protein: CATTPRDQYGGYTF.

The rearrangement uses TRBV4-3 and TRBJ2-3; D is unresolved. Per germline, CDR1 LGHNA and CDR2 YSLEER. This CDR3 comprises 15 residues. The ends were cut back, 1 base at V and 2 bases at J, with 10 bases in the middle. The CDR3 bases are TGCGCCAGCAGCCAAGGGCTGGGAACCACAGATACGCAGTATTTT. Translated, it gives CASSQGLGTTDTQYF.

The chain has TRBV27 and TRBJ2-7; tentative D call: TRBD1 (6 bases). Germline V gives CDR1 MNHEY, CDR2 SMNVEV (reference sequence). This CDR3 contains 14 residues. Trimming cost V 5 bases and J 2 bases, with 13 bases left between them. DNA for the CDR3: TGTGCCAGCAGTAGACAGGACGGCCCCTACGAGCAGTACTTC. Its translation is CASSRQDGPYEQYF.

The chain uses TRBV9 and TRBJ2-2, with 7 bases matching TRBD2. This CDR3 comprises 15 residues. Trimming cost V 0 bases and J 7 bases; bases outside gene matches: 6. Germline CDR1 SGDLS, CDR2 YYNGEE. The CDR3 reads CASSVDLPGGGELFF. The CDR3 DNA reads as TGTGCCAGCAGCGTAGATCTCCCGGGGGGCGGGGAGCTGTTTTTT. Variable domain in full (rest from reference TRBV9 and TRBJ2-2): DSGVTQTPKHLITATGQRVTLRCSPRSGDLSVYWYQQSLDQGLQFLIQYYNGEERAKGNILERFSAQQFPDLHSELNLSSLELGDSALYFCASSVDLPGGGELFFGEGSRLTVL.

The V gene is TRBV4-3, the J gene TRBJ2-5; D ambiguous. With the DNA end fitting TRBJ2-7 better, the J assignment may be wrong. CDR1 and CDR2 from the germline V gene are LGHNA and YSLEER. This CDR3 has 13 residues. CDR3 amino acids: CASSHPNSYEQYF. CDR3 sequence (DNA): TGCGCCAGCAGCCACCCCAACTCCTACGAGCAGTACTTC.

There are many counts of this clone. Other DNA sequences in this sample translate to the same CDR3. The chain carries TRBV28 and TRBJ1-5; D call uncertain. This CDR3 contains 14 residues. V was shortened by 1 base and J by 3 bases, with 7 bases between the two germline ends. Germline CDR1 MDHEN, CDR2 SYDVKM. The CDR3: CASSLSGINQPQHF. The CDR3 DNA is TGTGCCAGCAGTTTATCAGGAATCAATCAGCCCCAGCATTTT.

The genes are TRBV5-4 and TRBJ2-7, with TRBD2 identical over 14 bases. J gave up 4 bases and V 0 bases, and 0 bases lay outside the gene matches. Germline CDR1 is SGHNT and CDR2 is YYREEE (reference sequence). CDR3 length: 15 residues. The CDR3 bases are TGTGCCAGCAGCTTGGGGACTAGCGGGAGGTACGAGCAGTACTTC. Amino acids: CASSLGTSGRYEQYF. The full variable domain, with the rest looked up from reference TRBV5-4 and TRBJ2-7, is ETGVTQSPTHLIKTRGQQVTLRCSSQSGHNTVSWYQQALGQGPQFIFQYYREEENGRGNFPPRFSGLQFPNYSSELNVNALELDDSALYLCASSLGTSGRYEQYFGPGTRLTVT.

In DNA form, the CDR3 reads TGTGCCAGCAGTTTATCGGTCCAGCGAGGAAGCGAGCAGTACTTC. Encoded protein: CASSLSVQRGSEQYF. This chain joins TRBV27 and TRBJ2-7; D remains ambiguous. CDR1 and CDR2 from the germline V gene are MNHEY and SMNVEV (reference sequence). The CDR3 is 15 residues long. V dropped 0 bases and J dropped 6 bases, with 15 bases sitting between them.

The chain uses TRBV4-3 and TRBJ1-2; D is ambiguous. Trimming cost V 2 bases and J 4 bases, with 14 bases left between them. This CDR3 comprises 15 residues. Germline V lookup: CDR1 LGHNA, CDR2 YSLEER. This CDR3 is CASSQSTAPPYGYTF. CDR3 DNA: TGCGCCAGCAGCCAATCTACAGCACCTCCCTATGGCTACACCTTC.

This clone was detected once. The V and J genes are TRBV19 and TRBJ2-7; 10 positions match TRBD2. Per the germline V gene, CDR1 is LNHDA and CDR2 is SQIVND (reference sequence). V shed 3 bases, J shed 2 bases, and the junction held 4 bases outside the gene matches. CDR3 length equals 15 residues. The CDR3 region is CASSIELAGPYEQYF. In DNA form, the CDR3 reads TGTGCCAGTAGTATTGAACTAGCGGGGCCCTACGAGCAGTACTTC.

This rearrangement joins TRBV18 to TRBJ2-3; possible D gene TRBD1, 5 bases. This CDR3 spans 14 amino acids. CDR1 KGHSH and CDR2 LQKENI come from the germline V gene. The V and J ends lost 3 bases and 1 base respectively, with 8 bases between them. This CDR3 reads CASSPLGRTDTQYF. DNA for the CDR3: TGTGCCAGCTCACCTTTGGGGCGCACAGATACGCAGTATTTT.

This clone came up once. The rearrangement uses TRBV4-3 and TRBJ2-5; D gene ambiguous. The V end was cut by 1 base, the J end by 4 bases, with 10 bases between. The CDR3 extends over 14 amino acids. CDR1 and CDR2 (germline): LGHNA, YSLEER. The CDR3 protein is CASSQGATGETQYF. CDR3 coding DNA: TGCGCCAGCAGCCAAGGGGCGACTGGAGAGACCCAGTACTTC.